Reported below is one TCR beta chain. The assay was immunoSEQ multiplex PCR, and TCRdb's table has in-frame clones only and misses some. The data contain 120,000 or so clones, roughly nine tenths of them singletons. This entry is derived from a study of control samples from healthy donors and cancer patients. The sequencing sample was made of blood. This TCR was sampled from a woman younger than 35 in good health.

CDR3 sequence: CASSPNRDWGTEAFF. In nucleotides, the CDR3 is TGTGCCAGCAGCCCCAACCGGGACTGGGGGACTGAAGCTTTCTTT. V and J are TRBV7-9 and TRBJ1-1; D may be TRBD1 (5 bases). Trimming pared 5 bases from V and 5 bases from J, leaving 18 bases between. Germline V CDR1 and CDR2: SEHNR, FQNEAQ (reference sequence). The CDR3 has 15 amino acids.